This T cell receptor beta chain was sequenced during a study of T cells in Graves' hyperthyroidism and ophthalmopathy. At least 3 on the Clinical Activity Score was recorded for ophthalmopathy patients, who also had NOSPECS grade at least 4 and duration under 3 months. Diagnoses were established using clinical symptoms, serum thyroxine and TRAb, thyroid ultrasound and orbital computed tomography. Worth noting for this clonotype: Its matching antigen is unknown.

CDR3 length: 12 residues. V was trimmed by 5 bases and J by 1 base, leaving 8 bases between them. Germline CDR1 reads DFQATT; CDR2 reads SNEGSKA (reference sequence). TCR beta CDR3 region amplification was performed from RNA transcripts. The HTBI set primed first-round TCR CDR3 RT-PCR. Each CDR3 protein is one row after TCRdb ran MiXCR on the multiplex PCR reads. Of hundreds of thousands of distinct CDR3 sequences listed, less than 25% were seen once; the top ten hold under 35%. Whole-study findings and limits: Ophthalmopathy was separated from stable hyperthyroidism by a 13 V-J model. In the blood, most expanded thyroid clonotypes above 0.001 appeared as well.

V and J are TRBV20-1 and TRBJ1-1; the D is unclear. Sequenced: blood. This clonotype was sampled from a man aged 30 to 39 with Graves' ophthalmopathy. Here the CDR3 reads CSAPDGNTEAFF. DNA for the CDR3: TGCAGTGCTCCTGACGGGAACACTGAAGCTTTCTTT.